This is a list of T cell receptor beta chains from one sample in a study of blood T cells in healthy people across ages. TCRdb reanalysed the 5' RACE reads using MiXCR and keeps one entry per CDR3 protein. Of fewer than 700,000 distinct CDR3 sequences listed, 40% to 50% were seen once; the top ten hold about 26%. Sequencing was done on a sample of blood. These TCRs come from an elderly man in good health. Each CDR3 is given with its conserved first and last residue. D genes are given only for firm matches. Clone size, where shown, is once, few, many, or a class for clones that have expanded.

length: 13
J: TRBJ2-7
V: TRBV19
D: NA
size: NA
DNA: TGTGCCAGTAGTGCCCGGAGGGGTTACGAGCAGTACTTC
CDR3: CASSARRGYEQYF

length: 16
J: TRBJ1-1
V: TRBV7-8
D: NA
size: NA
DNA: TGTGCCAGCAGGCCCCTTTCCGTTCGGGGTCCCACTGAAGCTTTCTTT
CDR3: CASRPLSVRGPTEAFF

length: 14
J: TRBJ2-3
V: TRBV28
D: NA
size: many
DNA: TGTGCCAGCAGCTTAGGCGGACGCACAGATACGCAGTATTTT
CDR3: CASSLGGRTDTQYF

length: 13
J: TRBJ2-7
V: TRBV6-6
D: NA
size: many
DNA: TGTGCCAGCAGACACAGGGACACCTACGAGCAGTACTTC
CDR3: CASRHRDTYEQYF

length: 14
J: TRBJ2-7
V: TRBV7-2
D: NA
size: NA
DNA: TGTGCCAGCAGCTTAGCGCTCCAGCCCTACGAGCAGTACTTC
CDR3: CASSLALQPYEQYF

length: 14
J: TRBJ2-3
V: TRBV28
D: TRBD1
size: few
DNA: TGTGCCAGCAGGCCAGACAGGGGGCACGATACGCAGTATTTT
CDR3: CASRPDRGHDTQYF

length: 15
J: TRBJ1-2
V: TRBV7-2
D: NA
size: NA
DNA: TGTGCCAGCAGCTTAGCCGCTAAGGAGAACTATGGCTACACCTTC
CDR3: CASSLAAKENYGYTF

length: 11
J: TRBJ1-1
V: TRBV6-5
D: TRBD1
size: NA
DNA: TGTGCCAGCAGAACAGGGGCGCAAGCTTTCTTT
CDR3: CASRTGAQAFF

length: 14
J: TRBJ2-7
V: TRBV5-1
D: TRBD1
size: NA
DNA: TGCGCCAGCAAAGACGGGACAGGCCCCTACGAGCAGTACTTC
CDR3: CASKDGTGPYEQYF

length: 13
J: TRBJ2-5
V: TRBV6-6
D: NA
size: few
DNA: TGTGCCAGCAGTTACTCAGGGCATGAGACCCAGTACTTC
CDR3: CASSYSGHETQYF

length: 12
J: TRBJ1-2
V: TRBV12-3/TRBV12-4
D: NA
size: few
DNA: TGTGCCAGCAGTCCCGCCTACTATGGCTACACCTTC
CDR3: CASSPAYYGYTF